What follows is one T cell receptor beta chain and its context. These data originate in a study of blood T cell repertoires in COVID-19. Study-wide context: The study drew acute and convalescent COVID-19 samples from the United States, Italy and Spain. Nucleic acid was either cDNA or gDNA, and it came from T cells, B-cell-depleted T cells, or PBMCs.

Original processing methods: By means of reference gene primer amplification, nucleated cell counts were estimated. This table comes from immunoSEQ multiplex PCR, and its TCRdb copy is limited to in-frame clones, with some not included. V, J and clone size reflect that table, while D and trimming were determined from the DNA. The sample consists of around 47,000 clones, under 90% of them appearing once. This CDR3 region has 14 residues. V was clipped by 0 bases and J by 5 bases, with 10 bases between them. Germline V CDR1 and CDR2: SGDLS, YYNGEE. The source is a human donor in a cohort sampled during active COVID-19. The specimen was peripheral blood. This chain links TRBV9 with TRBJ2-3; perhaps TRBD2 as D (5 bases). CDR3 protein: CASSVDAGQDTQYF. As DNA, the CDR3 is TGTGCCAGCAGCGTAGACGCGGGTCAAGATACGCAGTATTTT.